A single sample gave rise to the 25 T cell receptor beta chains below, sequenced in a study of CD8+CD57+ T cells in acquired aplastic anemia. Patients who underwent sequencing had shown CD8+CD57+ cell expansion by flow cytometry. The use of genomic DNA as template underpinned the TCR beta VDJ and CDR3 profiling. TCRdb re-derived calls from the reads in MiXCR, one entry per CDR3 protein. The table lists 90,000 to 150,000 distinct CDR3 sequences, about 60% of them singletons. The sequenced sample consisted of sorted CD4+, CD8+, or CD8+CD57+ T cells (not recorded which) from PBMCs. The receptors come from a human donor with aplastic anemia.

This chain connects TRBV20-1 to TRBJ1-2; D gene unclear. The length of the CDR3 is 12 residues. The V end lost 3 bases, the J end lost 5 bases, and 10 bases lay between the germline ends. Germline CDR1 and CDR2: DFQATT and SNEGSKA (reference sequence). The CDR3 here is CSASLRDYGYTF. CDR3 nucleotides: TGCAGTGCTAGCTTGCGGGATTATGGCTACACCTTC.

This clonotype has a handful of counts. The genes are TRBV7-9 and TRBJ1-1; weak D call: TRBD1 (6 bases). The length of the CDR3 is 14 residues. Germline CDR1 and CDR2: SEHNR and FQNEAQ (reference sequence). Trimming cost V 3 bases and J 1 base, with 9 bases left between them. The CDR3, as DNA: TGTGCCAGCAGCTTCGGACAGACGAACACTGAAGCTTTCTTT. Translating it yields CASSFGQTNTEAFF. Combining the CDR3 with reference TRBV7-9 and TRBJ1-1 gives the whole variable domain DTGVSQNPRHKITKRGQNVTFRCDPISEHNRLYWYRQTLGQGPEFLTYFQNEAQLEKSRLLSDRFSAERPKGSFSTLEIQRTEQGDSAMYLCASSFGQTNTEAFFGQGTRLTVV.

The chain combines TRBV25-1 with TRBJ2-1, with no clear D. The germline V gene has CDR1 MGHDK and CDR2 SYGVNS. With 1 base removed from V and 2 bases from J, the gap between germline ends came to 0 bases. This CDR3 has 12 amino acids. CDR3 DNA sequence: TGTGCCAGCAGTGAATCCTACAATGAGCAGTTCTTC. Protein sequence: CASSESYNEQFF.

This clonotype occurred a few times. The chain couples TRBV11-2 to TRBJ1-1; maybe TRBD1 (6 bases). Per the germline V gene, CDR1 is SGHAT and CDR2 is FQNNGV. Between the trimmed V and J ends, which lost 0 bases and 0 bases, there was a span of 11 bases. This CDR3 is 16 amino acids long. The CDR3 nucleotides are TGTGCCAGCAGCTTAGATCCGGGGACACTGAACACTGAAGCTTTCTTT. It is translated as CASSLDPGTLNTEAFF.

This sequence joins TRBV7-2 and TRBJ1-5; unclear D gene. This CDR3 has 13 residues. Deletions cut 9 bases from V and 7 bases from J, with 16 bases between. In germline, CDR1 is SGHTA, CDR2 FQGNSA. As DNA, the CDR3 is TGTGCCAGTAGTATTCGCCCGGACCAGCCCCAGCATTTT. Translation gives CASSIRPDQPQHF.

This clonotype appeared a few times. The rearrangement joins TRBV19 to TRBJ1-5, with 9 bases that match TRBD1. The junction had 8 bases not matched to a gene; V was cut back by 6 bases and J by 5 bases. Germline CDR1 reads LNHDA; CDR2 reads SQIVND (reference sequence). CDR3 size: 15 residues. The CDR3: CASRPGQGLYQPQHF. The CDR3 nucleotides read TGTGCCAGTAGGCCGGGACAGGGATTGTATCAGCCCCAGCATTTT.

This clonotype showed up just once. The chain carries TRBV24-1 and TRBJ1-1, with D hard to call. This CDR3 is 13 amino acids long. V was pared by 0 bases and J by 0 bases, with 1 base between. Germline V gives CDR1 KGHDR, CDR2 SFDVKD. This CDR3 is CATSDLMNTEAFF. The CDR3 region has the DNA TGTGCCACCAGTGATTTGATGAACACTGAAGCTTTCTTT.

The V gene is TRBV9, the J gene TRBJ2-7; 13 nucleotides line up with TRBD2. Germline CDR1 is SGDLS and CDR2 is YYNGEE. Trimming cost V 2 bases and J 1 base; bases outside gene matches: 6. This CDR3 comprises 17 residues. This CDR3 is CASSVATSGGQSYEQYF. In DNA, the CDR3 is TGTGCCAGCAGCGTCGCGACTAGCGGGGGGCAGTCCTACGAGCAGTACTTC. Supplemented by reference TRBV9 and TRBJ2-7, the full variable domain reads DSGVTQTPKHLITATGQRVTLRCSPRSGDLSVYWYQQSLDQGLQFLIQYYNGEERAKGNILERFSAQQFPDLHSELNLSSLELGDSALYFCASSVATSGGQSYEQYFGPGTRLTVT.

The V and J genes are TRBV5-1 and TRBJ2-7; the D gene is possibly TRBD1 (6 bases). V was clipped by 6 bases and J by 5 bases, with 21 bases between them. From germline, CDR1 is SGHRS and CDR2 YFSETQ. The CDR3 length is 15 residues. CDR3 sequence (DNA): TGCGCCAGCACCGCTGGGGGCGGTAGCTACGACGAGCAGTACTTC. It translates to CASTAGGGSYDEQYF.

The chain employs TRBV20-1 and TRBJ2-7; 8 positions match TRBD1. The end of the DNA aligns better with TRBJ2-5, so the J call may be wrong. The CDR3 sequence is 15 residues long. Per the germline V gene, CDR1 is DFQATT and CDR2 is SNEGSKA (reference sequence). In nucleotides, the CDR3 is TGCAGTGCTGGGCCTCTAACAGGGGGCCAAGAGACCCAGTACTTC. Translating it yields CSAGPLTGGQETQYF.

The rearrangement uses TRBV5-4 and TRBJ2-5; 9 nucleotides line up with TRBD2. This CDR3 contains 14 residues. Unmatched junction bases numbered 2, after V lost 4 bases and J lost 1 base. CDR1 and CDR2 (germline): SGHNT, YYREEE (reference sequence). The CDR3 DNA is TGTGCCAGCAGCCTGGGACTAGCCCAAGAGACCCAGTACTTC. Its protein product is CASSLGLAQETQYF.

The chain carries TRBV3-1 and TRBJ2-7; 8 bases agree with TRBD2. Germline trimming cut 3 bases from V and 3 bases from J; bases unmatched to any gene: 4. This CDR3 comprises 14 residues. Germline V lookup: CDR1 LGHDT, CDR2 YNNKEL (reference sequence). CDR3 loop: CASSHRTSSYEQYF. For the CDR3, the DNA is TGTGCCAGCAGCCATAGGACTAGCAGCTACGAGCAGTACTTC.

This rearrangement joins TRBV2 to TRBJ2-7; TRBD1 is a possible D gene (6 bases). CDR1 is SNHLY and CDR2 is FYNNEI in the germline V gene. The CDR3 is made up of 15 amino acids. Deletions cut 5 bases from V and 5 bases from J, with 19 bases between. The CDR3 DNA is TGTGCCAGCAGTTACTCACAGCAGGGGAACCACGAGCAGTACTTC. This gives the protein CASSYSQQGNHEQYF.

The chain couples TRBV10-3 to TRBJ2-5; D is perhaps TRBD2 (5 bases). CDR3 length equals 13 residues. The germline V gene encodes CDR1 ENHRY and CDR2 SYGVKD. The V gene lost 4 bases and the J gene lost 6 bases, with 12 bases spanning the gap. The DNA for the CDR3 is TGTGCCATCAGTGTAAATAGCGAGCAGACCCAGTACTTC. Translating it yields CAISVNSEQTQYF.

This chain joins TRBV2 and TRBJ1-3, with 9 bases matching TRBD1. In germline, CDR1 is SNHLY, CDR2 FYNNEI. The CDR3 runs 15 residues. J gave up 2 bases and V 7 bases, and 6 bases lay outside the gene matches. This CDR3 is CASKGQGYAGNTIYF. CDR3 sequence (DNA): TGTGCCAGCAAGGGACAGGGTTACGCTGGAAACACCATATATTTT.

This clonotype was counted only a few times. The chain joins TRBV4-1 to TRBJ1-2, with 8 positions matching TRBD1. The CDR3 extends over 15 amino acids. Trimming took 2 bases from V and 8 from J; bases not matched to a gene: 10. Germline V gene lookup returns CDR1 MGHRA and CDR2 YSYEKL. CDR3 loop: CASSQRTGKLEGYTF. In DNA, the CDR3 is TGCGCCAGCAGCCAAAGGACAGGGAAATTGGAGGGCTACACCTTC.

The chain combines TRBV15 with TRBJ2-7; 8 nucleotides agree with TRBD1. The CDR3 has 15 amino acids. V shed 0 bases, J shed 5 bases, and the junction held 6 bases outside the gene matches. Germline CDR1 reads LNHNV; CDR2 reads YYDKDF (reference sequence). This CDR3 is CATSREGRGHDEQYF. The CDR3 DNA sequence: TGTGCCACCAGCAGAGAGGGCAGGGGGCACGACGAGCAGTACTTC.

This clonotype has at least ten counts. The chain joins TRBV6-4 to TRBJ2-5, with 14 bases fitting TRBD2. Germline lookup yields CDR1 MRHNA and CDR2 SNTAGT. This CDR3 spans 16 amino acids. The trim removed 0 bases at V and 5 bases at J, leaving 2 bases unmatched. CDR3 sequence (DNA): TGTGCCAGCAGTGACTCGACTAGCGGGGGGGCCGAGACCCAGTACTTC. It translates to CASSDSTSGGAETQYF.

This clonotype was detected only a few times. The rearrangement uses TRBV12-3 or TRBV12-4 and TRBJ2-3, with TRBD2 matching over 14 bases. The CDR3 has 19 residues. J lost 0 bases, V lost 4 bases, and 9 bases had no gene match. In nucleotides, the CDR3 is TGTGCCAGCAGTTCCACCCGACTAGCGGGGGGGGGGAGCACAGATACGCAGTATTTT. Translation: CASSSTRLAGGGSTDTQYF.

The V gene is TRBV25-1, the J gene TRBJ1-2; 7 bases agree with TRBD1. Per the germline V gene, CDR1 is MGHDK and CDR2 is SYGVNS. The V gene end was trimmed by 6 bases and the J gene end by 3 bases; junction bases not matched to a gene: 7. The CDR3 spans 14 residues. CDR3 DNA sequence: TGTGCCAGCAGGGCTACAGGGGTATACTATGGCTACACCTTC. It specifies CASRATGVYYGYTF.

This chain links TRBV28 with TRBJ1-1, with a possible D match to TRBD1 (6 bases). Trimming took 3 bases from V and 4 from J, leaving 9 bases between them. In germline, CDR1 is MDHEN, CDR2 SYDVKM. This CDR3 has 13 amino acids. The CDR3 nucleotides read TGTGCCAGCAGTTTTACGACAGGCACTGAAGCTTTCTTT. Amino acid sequence: CASSFTTGTEAFF.

Notes on this clonotype: This could be a read error, since a much larger clone is one nucleotide away. The gene calls are TRBV20-1 and TRBJ2-6; D ambiguous. CDR1 DFQATT and CDR2 SNEGSKA come from the germline V gene (reference sequence). V dropped 0 bases and J dropped 0 bases, with 3 bases sitting between them. The CDR3 sequence is 14 residues long. CDR3 sequence (DNA): TGCAGTGCTAGAGAGGACTCTGGGGCCAACGTCCTGACTTTC. It yields the protein CSAREDSGANVLTF.

This clonotype was observed many times. The genes are TRBV5-6 and TRBJ1-1; D gene unclear. Germline CDR1 SGHDT, CDR2 YYEEEE. The CDR3 spans 13 residues. V was clipped by 10 bases and J by 4 bases, with 17 bases between them. The CDR3 nucleotides read TGTGCCTGTAAGACCTCCTTGGGCACTGAAGCTTTCTTT. Its translation: CACKTSLGTEAFF.

This clonotype was counted a single time. The CDR3 coding sequence is TGTGCCACCAGTGATCCGAGGGGAGGGGGTTATGGCTACACCTTC. This sequence encodes CATSDPRGGGYGYTF. The chain uses TRBV24-1 and TRBJ1-2; a possible D gene is TRBD1 (6 bases). Germline lookup yields CDR1 KGHDR and CDR2 SFDVKD. The V gene lost 3 bases and the J gene lost 5 bases, with 15 bases spanning the gap. The CDR3 extends over 15 amino acids.

The J gene is TRBJ1-4, the V gene TRBV2; unclear D gene. CDR3 length equals 14 residues. Germline lookup yields CDR1 SNHLY and CDR2 FYNNEI. The V end was cut by 5 bases, the J end by 7 bases, with 14 bases between. DNA for the CDR3: TGTGCCAGCAGTCTCACCGGCCGGGGTGAAAAACTGTTTTTT. It specifies CASSLTGRGEKLFF.